The T cell receptor beta chain described here comes from a study of blood T cells in healthy people across ages. Overall study results and limits: Naive CD4+ cell counts and diversity both ran higher in long-lived than in aged donors. Age brought a roughly linear fall in TCR beta diversity measured per million T cells.

Concerning this clonotype: Its antigen is still unknown.

A second PCR of 7 to 11 cycles used a sample-barcoded 5' primer and a J-beta primer mix. TCRdb passed the 5' RACE reads through MiXCR, listing each CDR3 protein once. This sample has 1.4 million or so distinct CDR3 sequences, with 40% to 45% found just once. CDR1 is MNHNS, CDR2 SASEGT, per germline. The CDR3 covers 14 residues. Trimming left V 5 bases short and J 6 bases short, with 17 bases between. The sequence came from a woman aged 18-35 years in good health. Sample: blood. J is TRBJ2-7 and V is TRBV6-1; maybe TRBD2 (6 bases). CDR3 nucleotides: TGTGCCAGCAGTATCTATGGTGGGGGAGGCGAGCAGTACTTC. Its translation is CASSIYGGGGEQYF.